This TCR beta chain was sequenced during a study of HIV-infected patients and healthy controls. All unsorted peripheral T cells were captured because whole blood was used without fractionation. cDNA was made from about 510 ng RNA using alpha and beta constant primers. Separate chain-specific third strand synthesis with multiplexing indices produced the alpha and beta libraries. TCRdb analysed the 5' RACE reads with MiXCR anew, one entry per CDR3 protein. Of around 5,700 distinct CDR3 sequences listed, under 30% are singletons. Deletions cut 3 bases from V and 9 bases from J, with 23 bases between. Germline loops: CDR1 LGHDT, CDR2 YNNKEL (reference sequence). CDR3 length: 16 residues.

This specimen was blood, taken before antiretroviral therapy. The TCR was taken from an adult with HIV infection. The chain links TRBV3-1 to TRBJ2-5, with no clear D. The CDR3 sequence: CASSHDPPGPGLSQYF. In DNA form, the CDR3 reads TGTGCCAGCAGCCATGACCCACCGGGCCCAGGATTATCCCAGTACTTC.